The rows below give T cell receptor beta chains drawn from one sample of a study of T cells in Graves' hyperthyroidism and ophthalmopathy. Using its own MiXCR run on the multiplex PCR reads, TCRdb lists one record per CDR3 protein. The data hold around 690,000 distinct CDR3 sequences, with around 15% observed a single time. Specimen: blood. The receptors here all came from a middle-aged man with Graves' hyperthyroidism. The CDR3 runs from the conserved cysteine through the conserved F or W. A D gene is named only where the DNA matches it firmly. Part of the rows lack a size; the others show once, few, many or a class for expanded clones.

d_call	v_call	clone_size	j_call	cdr3_aa	cdr3_nt
-	TRBV24-1	-	TRBJ2-7	CATSEGAEQYF	TGTGCCACCAGTGAAGGAGCCGAGCAGTACTTC
-	TRBV5-1	many	TRBJ2-7	CASSDYRGSYEQYF	TGCGCCAGCAGCGACTACCGGGGCTCATACGAGCAGTACTTC
-	TRBV28	many	TRBJ1-5	CASSFIGQSDQPQHF	TGTGCCAGCAGTTTTATTGGACAGTCCGATCAGCCCCAGCATTTT
TRBD1	TRBV19	many	TRBJ1-1	CASSAGTGTEAFF	TGTGCCAGTAGTGCCGGGACAGGGACTGAAGCTTTCTTT
-	TRBV6-5	few	TRBJ1-1	CASSYSQIGYTEAFF	TGTGCCAGCAGTTACTCGCAGATCGGCTACACTGAAGCTTTCTTT
-	TRBV12-3/TRBV12-4	-	TRBJ1-6	CASRKADLDSPLHF	TGTGCCAGCAGAAAGGCGGATCTTGACTCACCCCTCCACTTT
-	TRBV13	many	TRBJ2-5	CASSSSGEQETQYF	TGTGCCAGCAGCTCCAGTGGGGAGCAAGAGACCCAGTACTTC
-	TRBV19	-	TRBJ2-2	CASSTGFETGELFF	TGTGCCAGTAGTACAGGGTTCGAGACCGGGGAGCTGTTTTTT
-	TRBV5-1	-	TRBJ1-5	CASSFSSGAQPQHF	TGCGCCAGCAGCTTTTCCTCAGGGGCTCAGCCCCAGCATTTT
TRBD1	TRBV7-8	many	TRBJ2-3	CASTSSRGLVDTQYF	TGTGCCAGCACTTCGAGCAGGGGGCTGGTAGATACGCAGTATTTT
TRBD2	TRBV7-9	few	TRBJ2-1	CASSWGLAGEQFF	TGTGCCAGCAGCTGGGGACTAGCGGGGGAGCAGTTCTTC
TRBD2	TRBV6-2/TRBV6-3	-	TRBJ2-7	CASSDPSGGSYEQYF	TGTGCCAGCAGTGACCCTAGCGGTGGCAGCTACGAGCAGTACTTC
-	TRBV20-1	many	TRBJ2-3	CSARTGSSSTDTQYF	TGCAGTGCTAGGACCGGGAGTAGTAGCACAGATACGCAGTATTTT
-	TRBV11-2	-	TRBJ2-1	CATPGEGAYNEQFF	TGTGCCACTCCGGGGGAGGGGGCGTACAATGAGCAGTTCTTC
-	TRBV6-1	few	TRBJ2-2	CASSPSSTGELFF	TGTGCCAGCAGTCCGTCCAGCACCGGGGAGCTGTTTTTT
TRBD2	TRBV20-1	many	TRBJ2-5	CSARRLAVLGETQYF	TGCAGTGCTAGACGGCTAGCGGTTCTGGGGGAGACCCAGTACTTC
TRBD1	TRBV4-1	-	TRBJ2-1	CASSPGQGMRNEQFF	TGCGCCAGCAGCCCGGGACAGGGCATGAGGAATGAGCAGTTCTTC
-	TRBV20-1	-	TRBJ2-2	CSAKRLFTGELFF	TGCAGTGCAAAAAGACTATTCACCGGGGAGCTGTTTTTT
-	TRBV5-1	many	TRBJ2-2	CASSFLDTRGTGELFF	TGCGCCAGCAGCTTTCTGGACACGCGTGGCACCGGGGAGCTGTTTTTT
-	TRBV12-5	once	TRBJ1-2	CVSGQGGYGYTF	TGTGTTAGTGGTCAGGGAGGCTATGGCTACACCTTC
-	TRBV7-2	many	TRBJ1-2	CASSATEGYRGYTF	TGTGCCAGCAGCGCGACAGAGGGATATCGTGGCTACACCTTC
-	TRBV5-1	-	TRBJ1-2	CASSRAGELPYGYTF	TGCGCCAGCAGCCGGGCCGGGGAGCTTCCTTACGGCTACACCTTC
-	TRBV5-4	-	TRBJ2-1	CASSKQDNEQFF	TGTGCCAGCAGCAAACAGGACAATGAGCAGTTCTTC
-	TRBV2	-	TRBJ2-7	CASTPTRYEQYF	TGTGCCAGCACCCCGACTAGATACGAGCAGTACTTC
-	TRBV25-1	few	TRBJ2-3	CATGQRGSTDTQYF	TGTGCCACTGGACAGCGGGGTAGCACAGATACGCAGTATTTT
TRBD2	TRBV5-4	many	TRBJ2-3	CASSSGLARADTQYF	TGTGCCAGCAGCTCGGGACTAGCGCGTGCAGATACGCAGTATTTT
TRBD1	TRBV12-3/TRBV12-4	many	TRBJ2-7	CASSPGTGNIYEQYF	TGTGCCAGCAGCCCCGGGACAGGGAATATCTACGAGCAGTACTTC
-	TRBV30	-	TRBJ2-7	CAWSRDLSYEQYF	TGTGCCTGGAGCCGGGACCTCTCCTACGAGCAGTACTTC
TRBD1	TRBV24-1	-	TRBJ2-3	CATRDRTSTDTQYF	TGTGCCACCAGGGACAGGACCAGCACAGATACGCAGTATTTT
-	TRBV15	few	TRBJ1-5	CATGREYNQPQHF	TGTGCCACCGGACGGGAGTACAATCAGCCCCAGCATTTT
-	TRBV10-3	many	TRBJ2-1	CAISDIEWGEQFF	TGTGCCATCAGTGATATAGAGTGGGGCGAGCAGTTCTTC
-	TRBV5-1	many	TRBJ2-1	CASSLLTEGNEQFF	TGCGCCAGCAGCTTGCTCACCGAAGGGAATGAGCAGTTCTTC
-	TRBV20-1	few	TRBJ2-6	CSAHKSSGANVLTF	TGCAGTGCTCACAAGAGCTCTGGGGCCAACGTCCTGACTTTC
-	TRBV3-1	few	TRBJ1-2	CASSQDFSGYTF	TGTGCCAGCAGCCAAGATTTTTCTGGCTACACCTTC
TRBD1	TRBV6-5	few	TRBJ1-6	CASSYSDFGQGYSPLHF	TGTGCCAGCAGTTACTCGGATTTTGGACAGGGTTATTCACCCCTCCACTTT
-	TRBV29-1	many	TRBJ2-2	CSVEQGRRAGELFF	TGCAGCGTGGAACAGGGACGGAGGGCCGGGGAGCTGTTTTTT
-	TRBV3-1	-	TRBJ1-5	CASSQLFGGDQPQHF	TGTGCCAGCAGCCAGCTATTTGGGGGGGATCAGCCCCAGCATTTT
-	TRBV7-9	many	TRBJ2-2	CASSPTNSGELFF	TGTGCCAGCAGCCCGACTAATTCCGGGGAGCTGTTTTTT
TRBD1	TRBV20-1	-	TRBJ2-1	CSARDVKGAPFSEQFF	TGCAGTGCTAGAGATGTCAAGGGGGCCCCTTTTAGTGAGCAGTTCTTC
TRBD2	TRBV2	-	TRBJ2-3	CASPLAERTDTQYF	TGTGCCAGCCCCCTAGCGGAGCGCACAGATACGCAGTATTTT
-	TRBV20-1	-	TRBJ1-1	CSTAGVNTEAFF	TGCAGTACCGCCGGGGTTAACACTGAAGCTTTCTTT
-	TRBV27	many	TRBJ2-3	CASRPSGSTDTQYF	TGTGCCAGCAGACCAAGCGGGAGCACAGATACGCAGTATTTT
TRBD2	TRBV20-1	few	TRBJ2-1	CSASSGGEQFF	TGCAGTGCTAGTAGCGGGGGTGAGCAGTTCTTC
-	TRBV6-2/TRBV6-3	many	TRBJ2-1	CASSYGSPNYNEQFF	TGTGCCAGCAGTTACGGTAGCCCAAACTACAATGAGCAGTTCTTC
-	TRBV6-5	few	TRBJ1-5	CASSYSRSGGNQPQHF	TGTGCCAGCAGTTACTCGAGGTCAGGGGGCAATCAGCCCCAGCATTTT
-	TRBV7-6	few	TRBJ2-7	CASSLGFGHEQYF	TGTGCCAGCAGCTTAGGTTTCGGCCACGAGCAGTACTTC
TRBD1	TRBV7-3	few	TRBJ1-2	CASSYDGDRSYGYTF	TGTGCCAGCAGCTACGACGGGGACAGGAGCTATGGCTACACCTTC
-	TRBV28	many	TRBJ2-2	CAISSGGLDTGELFF	TGTGCCATCTCTTCCGGGGGGCTAGACACCGGGGAGCTGTTTTTT
TRBD2	TRBV14	many	TRBJ2-1	CASQAGGSFNEQFF	TGTGCCAGTCAAGCCGGCGGGAGCTTCAATGAGCAGTTCTTC
-	TRBV9	-	TRBJ2-3	CASSVVGGLSTDTQYF	TGTGCCAGCAGCGTAGTCGGAGGGCTTAGCACAGATACGCAGTATTTT
-	TRBV4-1	-	TRBJ1-2	CASSQIHLGGYTF	TGCGCCAGCAGCCAGATTCACCTAGGCGGCTACACCTTC
-	TRBV28	-	TRBJ1-4	CASRVGGRAWEKLFF	TGTGCCAGCCGGGTCGGGGGCCGGGCTTGGGAAAAACTGTTTTTT
TRBD1	TRBV10-2	many	TRBJ1-1	CASSRQGFGTEAFF	TGCGCCAGCAGTCGACAGGGGTTTGGCACTGAAGCTTTCTTT
-	TRBV20-1	many	TRBJ2-2	CSARWPGRQNTGELFF	TGCAGTGCTAGATGGCCGGGACGACAGAACACCGGGGAGCTGTTTTTT
-	TRBV12-3/TRBV12-4	many	TRBJ2-5	CASSLWIGETQYF	TGTGCCAGCAGTTTATGGATTGGCGAGACCCAGTACTTC
TRBD1	TRBV27	few	TRBJ1-4	CASSLTGFNSEKLFF	TGTGCCAGCAGTTTGACAGGGTTTAATAGTGAAAAACTGTTTTTT
TRBD1	TRBV6-1	few	TRBJ1-1	CASRDGQGGNTEAFF	TGTGCCAGCAGAGATGGACAGGGCGGTAACACTGAAGCTTTCTTT